The following is a T cell receptor (beta chain) sequence with its context. A much bigger clone sits one base away, suggesting this may be a read error. The data derive from a study of metastatic and nonmetastatic thyroid tumors. TCRdb reprocessed the PCR reads using MiXCR. This table holds 80,000 to 85,000 clones, around 13% found once. Thyroid surgery was preceded by no treatment in any patient. Germline V gene sequence: CDR1 KGHDR, CDR2 SFDVKD. The CDR3 loop spans 13 amino acids. The sequence was obtained from a female donor with papillary thyroid cancer or a benign thyroid nodule (not recorded which). Some clones in this sample may be carry-over from other donors' samples. The chain carries TRBV24-1 and TRBJ2-7, with 8 bases fitting TRBD1. The sequenced material came from tumor tissue. CDR3 DNA sequence: TGTCCCACCAGTGGCGGACAGGGCTACGAGCAGTACTTC. Translation: CPTSGGQGYEQYF.